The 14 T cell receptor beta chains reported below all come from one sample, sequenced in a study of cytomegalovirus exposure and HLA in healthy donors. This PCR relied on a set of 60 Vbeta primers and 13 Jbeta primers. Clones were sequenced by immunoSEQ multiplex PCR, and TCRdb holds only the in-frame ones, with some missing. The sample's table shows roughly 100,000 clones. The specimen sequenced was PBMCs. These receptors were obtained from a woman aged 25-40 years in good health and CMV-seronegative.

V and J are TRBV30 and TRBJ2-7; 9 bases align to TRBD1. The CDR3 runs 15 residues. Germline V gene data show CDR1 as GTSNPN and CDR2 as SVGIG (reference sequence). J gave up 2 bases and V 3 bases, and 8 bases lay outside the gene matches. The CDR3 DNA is TGTGCCTGGAGCCCGGGACAGGGAATTCCCTACGAGCAGTACTTC. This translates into CAWSPGQGIPYEQYF.

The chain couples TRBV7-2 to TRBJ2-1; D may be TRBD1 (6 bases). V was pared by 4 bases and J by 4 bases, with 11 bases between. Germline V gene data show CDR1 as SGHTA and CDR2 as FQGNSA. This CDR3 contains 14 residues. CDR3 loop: CASSSQGSYNEQFF. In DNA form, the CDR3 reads TGTGCCAGCAGCTCCCAGGGGTCGTACAATGAGCAGTTCTTC.

The CDR3 reads CSVVTSGQETQYF. CDR3 sequence (DNA): TGCAGCGTTGTGACTAGCGGGCAAGAGACCCAGTACTTC. The V call is TRBV29-1, the J call TRBJ2-5; 10 bases line up with TRBD2. The CDR3 has 13 amino acids. Unmatched junction bases numbered 1, after V lost 4 bases and J lost 2 bases. CDR1 and CDR2 from the germline V gene are SQVTM and ANQGSEA. Drawing the rest from reference TRBV29-1 and TRBJ2-5, the complete variable domain is SAVISQKPSRDICQRGTSLTIQCQVDSQVTMMFWYRQQPGQSLTLIATANQGSEATYESGFVIDKFPISRPNLTFSTLTVSNMSPEDSSIYLCSVVTSGQETQYFGPGTRLLVL.

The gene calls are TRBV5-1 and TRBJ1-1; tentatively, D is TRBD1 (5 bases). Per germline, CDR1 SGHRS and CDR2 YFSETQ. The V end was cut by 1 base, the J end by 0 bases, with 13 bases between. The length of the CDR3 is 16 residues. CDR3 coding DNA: TGCGCCAGCAGCTTGAGAACAGGCCTCATGAACACTGAAGCTTTCTTT. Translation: CASSLRTGLMNTEAFF.

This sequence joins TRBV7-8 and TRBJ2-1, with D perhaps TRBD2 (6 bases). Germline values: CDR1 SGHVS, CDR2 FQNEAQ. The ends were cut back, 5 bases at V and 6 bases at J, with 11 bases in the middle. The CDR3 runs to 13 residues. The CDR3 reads CASSDGTFNEQFF. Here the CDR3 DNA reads TGTGCCAGCAGCGACGGGACTTTCAATGAGCAGTTCTTC.

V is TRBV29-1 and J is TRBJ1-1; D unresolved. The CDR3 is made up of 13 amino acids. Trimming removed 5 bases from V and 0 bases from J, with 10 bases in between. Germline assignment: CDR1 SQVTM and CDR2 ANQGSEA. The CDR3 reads CSVLSPVNTEAFF. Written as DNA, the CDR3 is TGCAGCGTTCTGTCCCCAGTGAACACTGAAGCTTTCTTT.

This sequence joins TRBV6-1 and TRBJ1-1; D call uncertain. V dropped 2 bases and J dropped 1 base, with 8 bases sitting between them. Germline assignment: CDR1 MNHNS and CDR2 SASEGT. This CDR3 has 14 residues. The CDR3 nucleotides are TGTGCCAGCAGTGAATCCGGGGAGAACACTGAAGCTTTCTTT. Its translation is CASSESGENTEAFF.

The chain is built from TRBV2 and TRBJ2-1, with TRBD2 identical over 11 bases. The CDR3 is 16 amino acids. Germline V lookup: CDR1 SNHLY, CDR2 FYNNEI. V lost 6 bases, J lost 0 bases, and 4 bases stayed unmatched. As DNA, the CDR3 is TGTGCCAGCAGCCGTACTAGCGGGAGCTCCTACAATGAGCAGTTCTTC. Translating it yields CASSRTSGSSYNEQFF.

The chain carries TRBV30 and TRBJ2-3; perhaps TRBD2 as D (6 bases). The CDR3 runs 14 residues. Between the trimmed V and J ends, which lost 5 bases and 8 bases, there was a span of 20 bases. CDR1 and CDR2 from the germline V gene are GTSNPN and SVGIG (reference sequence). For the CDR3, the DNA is TGTGCCTGGGACCCCGTTGTGGAGGGAAGTACGCAGTATTTT. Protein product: CAWDPVVEGSTQYF.

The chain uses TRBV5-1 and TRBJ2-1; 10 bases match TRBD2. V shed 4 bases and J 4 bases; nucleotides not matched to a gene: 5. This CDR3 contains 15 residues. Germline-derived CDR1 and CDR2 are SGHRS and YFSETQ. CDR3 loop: CASSPGTSVYNEQFF. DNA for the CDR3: TGCGCCAGCAGCCCCGGGACTAGCGTTTACAATGAGCAGTTCTTC.

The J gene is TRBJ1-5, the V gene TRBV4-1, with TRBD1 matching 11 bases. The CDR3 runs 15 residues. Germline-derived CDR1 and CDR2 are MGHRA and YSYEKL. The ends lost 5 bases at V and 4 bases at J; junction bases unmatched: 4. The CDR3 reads CASSSGQGVNQPQHF. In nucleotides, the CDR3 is TGCGCCAGCAGCTCGGGACAGGGGGTAAATCAGCCCCAGCATTTT.

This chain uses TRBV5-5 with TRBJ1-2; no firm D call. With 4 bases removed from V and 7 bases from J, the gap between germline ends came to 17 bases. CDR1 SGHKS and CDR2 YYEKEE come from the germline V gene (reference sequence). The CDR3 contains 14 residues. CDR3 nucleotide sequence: TGTGCCAGCAGCGAGGTCGGGATCAGGAGTGGCTACACCTTC. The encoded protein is CASSEVGIRSGYTF.

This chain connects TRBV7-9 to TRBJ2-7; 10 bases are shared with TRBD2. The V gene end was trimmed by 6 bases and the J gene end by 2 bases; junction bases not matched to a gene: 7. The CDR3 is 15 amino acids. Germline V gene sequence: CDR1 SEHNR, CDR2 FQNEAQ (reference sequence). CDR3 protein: CASSGGSGRAYEQYF. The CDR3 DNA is TGTGCCAGCAGTGGCGGGAGCGGGAGGGCCTACGAGCAGTACTTC.

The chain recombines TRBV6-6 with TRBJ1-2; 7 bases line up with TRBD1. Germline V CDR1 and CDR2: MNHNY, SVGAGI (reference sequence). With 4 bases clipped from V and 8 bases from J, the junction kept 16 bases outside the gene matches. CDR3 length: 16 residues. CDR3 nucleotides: TGTGCCAGCAGTTCCCTCCGGGACAGCCAGCAAAGAGGCTACACCTTC. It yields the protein CASSSLRDSQQRGYTF.